This T cell receptor (beta chain) appears in the sequencing data of a study of blood T cell repertoires in COVID-19. Clones were read by immunoSEQ multiplex PCR, and TCRdb kept only the in-frame ones, dropping some. The table shows 150,000 to 200,000 clones, with about 82% occurring only once. Followed over time, Seattle patients had been enrolled while infection was active. Looked up from germline, CDR1 is LNHDA and CDR2 is SQIVND (reference sequence). The CDR3 runs to 15 residues. The J segment lost 4 bases and the V segment lost 4 bases, leaving 8 bases of the junction unmatched. This TCR was sampled from a man aged 55-75 years with COVID-19, enrolled during active disease. The sample consisted of peripheral blood. The chain employs TRBV19 and TRBJ1-1, with TRBD1 identical over 8 bases. The CDR3 DNA reads TGTGCCAGTAGTACTATACAGGGGGATAGCACTGAAGCTTTCTTT. Translating it yields CASSTIQGDSTEAFF.